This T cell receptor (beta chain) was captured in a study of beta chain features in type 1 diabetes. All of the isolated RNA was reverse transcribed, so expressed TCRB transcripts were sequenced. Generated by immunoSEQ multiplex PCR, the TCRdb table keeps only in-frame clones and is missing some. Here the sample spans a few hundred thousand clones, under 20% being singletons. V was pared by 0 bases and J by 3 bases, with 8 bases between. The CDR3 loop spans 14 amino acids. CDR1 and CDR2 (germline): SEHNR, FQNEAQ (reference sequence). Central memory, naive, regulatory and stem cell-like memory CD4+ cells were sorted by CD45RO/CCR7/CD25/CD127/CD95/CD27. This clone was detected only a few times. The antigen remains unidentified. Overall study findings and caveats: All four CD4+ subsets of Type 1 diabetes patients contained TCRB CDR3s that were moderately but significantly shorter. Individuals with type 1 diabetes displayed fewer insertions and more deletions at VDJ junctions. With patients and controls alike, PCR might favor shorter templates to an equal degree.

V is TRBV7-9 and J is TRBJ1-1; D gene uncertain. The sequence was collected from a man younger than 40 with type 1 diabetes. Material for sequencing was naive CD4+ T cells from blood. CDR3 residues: CASSLAQWDTEAFF. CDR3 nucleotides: TGTGCCAGCAGCTTAGCCCAGTGGGACACTGAAGCTTTCTTT.